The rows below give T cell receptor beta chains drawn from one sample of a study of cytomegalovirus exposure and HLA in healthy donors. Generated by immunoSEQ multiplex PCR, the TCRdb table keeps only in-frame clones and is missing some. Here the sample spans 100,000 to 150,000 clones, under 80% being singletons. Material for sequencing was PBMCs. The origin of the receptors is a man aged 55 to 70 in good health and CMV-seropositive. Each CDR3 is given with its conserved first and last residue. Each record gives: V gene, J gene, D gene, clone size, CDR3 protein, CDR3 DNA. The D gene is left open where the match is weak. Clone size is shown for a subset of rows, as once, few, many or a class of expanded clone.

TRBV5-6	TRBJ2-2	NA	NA	CASRPVQGLSGGELFF	TGCGCCAGCAGACCCGTGCAGGGCCTTTCCGGCGGGGAGCTGTTTTTT
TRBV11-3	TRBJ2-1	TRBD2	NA	CASSTRLAGGYNEQFF	TGTGCCAGCAGCACACGCCTAGCGGGAGGATACAATGAGCAGTTCTTC
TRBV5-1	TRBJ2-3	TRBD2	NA	CASSPRGGRKWSTDTQYF	TGCGCCAGCAGCCCGAGAGGCGGGAGGAAATGGAGCACAGATACGCAGTATTTT
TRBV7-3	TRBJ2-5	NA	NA	CASSKSGSGETQYF	TGTGCCAGCAGCAAAAGTGGGAGCGGAGAGACCCAGTACTTC
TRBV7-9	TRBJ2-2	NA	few	CASSSRGTGELFF	TGTGCCAGCAGCTCCAGAGGTACCGGGGAGCTGTTTTTT
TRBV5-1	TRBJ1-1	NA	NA	CASSLGSGSYTEAFF	TGCGCCAGCAGCTTGGGATCAGGAAGTTACACTGAAGCTTTCTTT
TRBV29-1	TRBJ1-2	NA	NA	CSGLDSYGYTF	TGCAGCGGTTTAGACAGCTATGGCTACACCTTC
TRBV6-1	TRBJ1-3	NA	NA	CASSALPSSGNTIYF	TGTGCCAGCAGTGCCCTTCCCAGCTCTGGAAACACCATATATTTT
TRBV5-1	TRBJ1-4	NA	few	CASSARQNSNEKLFF	TGCGCCAGCAGCGCCCGACAGAATTCTAATGAAAAACTGTTTTTT
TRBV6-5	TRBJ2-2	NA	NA	CASGSGMNTGELFF	TGTGCCAGCGGTAGCGGAATGAACACCGGGGAGCTGTTTTTT
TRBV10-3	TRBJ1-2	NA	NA	CAIKPQGLGYGYTF	TGTGCCATCAAACCACAGGGTTTGGGCTATGGCTACACCTTC
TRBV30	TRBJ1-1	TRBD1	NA	CAWSKTGLGNTEAFF	TGTGCCTGGAGTAAGACAGGGCTGGGGAACACTGAAGCTTTCTTT
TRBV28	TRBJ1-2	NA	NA	CASWPTGSRDGYTF	TGTGCCAGCTGGCCGACGGGTTCGCGCGATGGCTACACCTTC
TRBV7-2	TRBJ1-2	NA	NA	CASSFTGNYGYTF	TGTGCCAGCAGCTTCACAGGGAACTATGGCTACACCTTC
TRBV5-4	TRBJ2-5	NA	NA	CASSFPGGGQETQYF	TGTGCCAGCAGCTTCCCCGGGGGTGGACAAGAGACCCAGTACTTC
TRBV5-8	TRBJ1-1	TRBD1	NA	CASSADRGYEAFF	TGTGCCAGCAGCGCGGACAGGGGCTATGAAGCTTTCTTT
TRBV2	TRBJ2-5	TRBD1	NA	CASAYTGGARETQYF	TGTGCCAGCGCTTACACAGGGGGCGCAAGGGAGACCCAGTACTTC
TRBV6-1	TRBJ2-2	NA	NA	CASMLSRAGTGELFF	TGTGCCAGCATGCTTAGCAGGGCAGGGACCGGGGAGCTGTTTTTT
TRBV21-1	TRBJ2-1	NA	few	CASSKAMDRGREQFF	TGTGCCAGCAGCAAAGCGATGGACAGGGGGCGTGAGCAGTTCTTC
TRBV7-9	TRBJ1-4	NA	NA	CASSLRTYNEKLFF	TGTGCCAGCAGCTTACGGACATATAATGAAAAACTGTTTTTT
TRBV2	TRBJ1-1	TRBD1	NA	CASSSTGDTEAFF	TGTGCCAGCAGCTCGACAGGGGACACTGAAGCTTTCTTT
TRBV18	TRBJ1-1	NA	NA	CASSPPSGGGIGNTEAFF	TGTGCCAGCTCACCACCATCGGGGGGCGGGATTGGGAACACTGAAGCTTTCTTT
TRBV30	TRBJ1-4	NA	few	CAWSVQGGGSEKLFF	TGTGCCTGGAGTGTACAGGGCGGGGGGAGTGAAAAACTGTTTTTT
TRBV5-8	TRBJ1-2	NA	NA	CASSPRSGMVGYTF	TGTGCCAGCAGCCCCCGGTCAGGGATGGTAGGCTACACCTTC
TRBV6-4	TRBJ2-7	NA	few	CATGGRSSYEQYF	TGTGCCACTGGGGGCAGGTCCTCCTACGAGCAGTACTTC
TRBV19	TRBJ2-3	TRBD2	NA	CASSMWAGVSTDTQYF	TGTGCCAGTAGTATGTGGGCGGGGGTGAGCACAGATACGCAGTATTTT
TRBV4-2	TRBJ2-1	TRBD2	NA	CASSQGPRVAGDNEQFF	TGTGCCAGCAGCCAAGGGCCTCGGGTAGCGGGAGACAATGAGCAGTTCTTC
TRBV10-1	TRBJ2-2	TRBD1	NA	CASSEGVWTGITGELFF	TGCGCCAGCAGTGAGGGTGTTTGGACAGGGATTACCGGGGAGCTGTTTTTT
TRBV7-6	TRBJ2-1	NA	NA	CASSLAQGSYNEQFF	TGTGCCAGCAGCTTAGCCCAGGGCTCCTACAATGAGCAGTTCTTC